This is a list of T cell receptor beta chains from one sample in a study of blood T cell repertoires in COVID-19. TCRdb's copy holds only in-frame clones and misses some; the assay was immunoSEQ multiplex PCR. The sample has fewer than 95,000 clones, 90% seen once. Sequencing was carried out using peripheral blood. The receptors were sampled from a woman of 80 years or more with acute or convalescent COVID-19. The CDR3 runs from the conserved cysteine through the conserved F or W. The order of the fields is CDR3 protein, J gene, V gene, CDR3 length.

CDR3aa: CASSETGATEQYF; j_gene: TRBJ2-7; v_gene: TRBV6-1; len: 13
CDR3aa: CASSSPRDPYGYTF; j_gene: TRBJ1-2; v_gene: TRBV5-4; len: 14
CDR3aa: CASSSGGTGPHQPQHF; j_gene: TRBJ1-5; v_gene: TRBV7-2; len: 16
CDR3aa: CASRLPRGGEAFF; j_gene: TRBJ1-1; v_gene: TRBV12-2; len: 13
CDR3aa: CASSLQGDTQYF; j_gene: TRBJ2-3; v_gene: TRBV5-1; len: 12
CDR3aa: CASSGGQGLRQPQHF; j_gene: TRBJ1-5; v_gene: TRBV28; len: 15
CDR3aa: CASSPMGQGGYEQYF; j_gene: TRBJ2-7; v_gene: TRBV18; len: 15
CDR3aa: CASSYTRDRRETQYF; j_gene: TRBJ2-5; v_gene: TRBV6-5; len: 15
CDR3aa: CASTEVPGLSTDTQYF; j_gene: TRBJ2-3; v_gene: TRBV6-1; len: 16
CDR3aa: CASRKGLTYEQYF; j_gene: TRBJ2-7; v_gene: TRBV6-5; len: 13
CDR3aa: CASSGQGNEQYF; j_gene: TRBJ2-7; v_gene: TRBV25-1; len: 12
CDR3aa: CAISEGGALTQYF; j_gene: TRBJ2-5; v_gene: TRBV10-3; len: 13
CDR3aa: CASRPDRNTEAFF; j_gene: TRBJ1-1; v_gene: TRBV6-5; len: 13
CDR3aa: CASSLGRDRPYEQYF; j_gene: TRBJ2-7; v_gene: TRBV5-1; len: 15
CDR3aa: CATSRDKQDPQHF; j_gene: TRBJ1-5; v_gene: TRBV15; len: 13
CDR3aa: CASSRTSGGPLSYNEQFF; j_gene: TRBJ2-1; v_gene: TRBV7-9; len: 18
CDR3aa: CASSPASGGTGDSPLHF; j_gene: TRBJ1-6; v_gene: TRBV18; len: 17
CDR3aa: CASSRASGYYNEQFF; j_gene: TRBJ2-1; v_gene: TRBV4-2; len: 15
CDR3aa: CASSDGLTQETQYF; j_gene: TRBJ2-5; v_gene: TRBV2; len: 14
CDR3aa: CASSSPGQGRSYEQYF; j_gene: TRBJ2-7; v_gene: TRBV18; len: 16
CDR3aa: CASGGGNQPQHF; j_gene: TRBJ1-5; v_gene: TRBV6-6; len: 12
CDR3aa: CASRSEGISYYYGYTF; j_gene: TRBJ1-2; v_gene: TRBV6-5; len: 16
CDR3aa: CASRPGTVNTDTQYF; j_gene: TRBJ2-3; v_gene: TRBV21-1; len: 15
CDR3aa: CASSQSFPAGGNTDEQYF; j_gene: TRBJ2-7; v_gene: TRBV23-1; len: 18
CDR3aa: CASSGRGGPTGELFF; j_gene: TRBJ2-2; v_gene: TRBV2; len: 15
CDR3aa: CASSPSGGGTFNSPLHF; j_gene: TRBJ1-6; v_gene: TRBV9; len: 17
CDR3aa: CASSFRQGSGYTF; j_gene: TRBJ1-2; v_gene: TRBV27; len: 13
CDR3aa: CASSFWGDEKLFF; j_gene: TRBJ1-4; v_gene: TRBV12-3/TRBV12-4; len: 13
CDR3aa: CASSLQGFTGELFF; j_gene: TRBJ2-2; v_gene: TRBV2; len: 14
CDR3aa: CAPWAVNAYRYFSGNTIYF; j_gene: TRBJ1-3; v_gene: TRBV2; len: 19
CDR3aa: CAISPGGTTNEKLFF; j_gene: TRBJ1-4; v_gene: TRBV10-3; len: 15
CDR3aa: CASSIQGTSTGELFF; j_gene: TRBJ2-2; v_gene: TRBV19; len: 15
CDR3aa: CASTPFSGGEETQYF; j_gene: TRBJ2-5; v_gene: TRBV11-1; len: 15
CDR3aa: CASSDRGQPQHF; j_gene: TRBJ1-5; v_gene: TRBV19; len: 12
CDR3aa: CASSQGPRSDTSSEKLFF; j_gene: TRBJ1-4; v_gene: TRBV4-3; len: 18
CDR3aa: CASRLGENSPLHF; j_gene: TRBJ1-6; v_gene: TRBV2; len: 13
CDR3aa: CASSYPPGLRANVLTF; j_gene: TRBJ2-6; v_gene: TRBV6-2/TRBV6-3; len: 16
CDR3aa: CASSQDPPMNTEAFF; j_gene: TRBJ1-1; v_gene: TRBV4-1; len: 15
CDR3aa: CASSRDSANGANVLTF; j_gene: TRBJ2-6; v_gene: TRBV5-1; len: 16
CDR3aa: CAISDGTDTQYF; j_gene: TRBJ2-3; v_gene: TRBV10-3; len: 12
CDR3aa: CASSLSGRADTQYF; j_gene: TRBJ2-3; v_gene: TRBV7-3; len: 14
CDR3aa: CASSETSGLGETQYF; j_gene: TRBJ2-5; v_gene: TRBV9; len: 15
CDR3aa: CSASGREGTKNIQYF; j_gene: TRBJ2-4; v_gene: TRBV20-1; len: 15
CDR3aa: CASSLQTLAGGFNTQYF; j_gene: TRBJ2-3; v_gene: TRBV5-6; len: 17
CDR3aa: CASSSGQNYGYTF; j_gene: TRBJ1-2; v_gene: TRBV5-4; len: 13
CDR3aa: CASRTGLAVLGADTQYF; j_gene: TRBJ2-3; v_gene: TRBV5-1; len: 17
CDR3aa: CASSLSGLAEYNEQFF; j_gene: TRBJ2-1; v_gene: TRBV27; len: 16
CDR3aa: CASSLVIVGPYNEQFF; j_gene: TRBJ2-1; v_gene: TRBV28; len: 16
CDR3aa: CASSLEGGGEPQHF; j_gene: TRBJ1-5; v_gene: TRBV7-9; len: 14
CDR3aa: CASNPELSRNTEAFF; j_gene: TRBJ1-1; v_gene: TRBV19; len: 15
CDR3aa: CASSLLLAGAYEQYF; j_gene: TRBJ2-7; v_gene: TRBV7-8; len: 15
CDR3aa: CASSLAGNQPQHF; j_gene: TRBJ1-5; v_gene: TRBV5-5; len: 13
CDR3aa: CASRYLGGTEAFF; j_gene: TRBJ1-1; v_gene: TRBV19; len: 13
CDR3aa: CASSPADSNEKLFF; j_gene: TRBJ1-4; v_gene: TRBV7-9; len: 14
CDR3aa: CASSLQGDRSPLHF; j_gene: TRBJ1-6; v_gene: TRBV7-9; len: 14